The 6 T cell receptor beta chains in this list originate from one sample, sequenced in a study of type 1 and type 2 diabetes patients. Amplification started from genomic DNA. A primer set of 30 forward and 13 reverse primers amplified the CDR3. TCRdb reprocessed the multiplex PCR reads via MiXCR and lists one record per CDR3 protein. The sample holds under 300,000 distinct CDR3 sequences; around 47% are singletons and the top ten take roughly an eighth. The sample was peripheral blood mononuclear cells (PBMCs). These receptors came from a young man with type 2 diabetes.

The rearrangement joins TRBV9 to TRBJ1-5; D is perhaps TRBD1 (6 bases). Trimming shortened V by 6 bases and J by 5 bases, and 12 bases separated the two germline ends. The CDR3 spans 13 residues. CDR1 and CDR2 from the germline V gene are SGDLS and YYNGEE. CDR3 nucleotide sequence: TGTGCCAGCACCTGGAGGGGGGATCAGCCCCAGCATTTT. Protein sequence: CASTWRGDQPQHF.

The DNA for the CDR3 is TGTGCCAGCAGTGAGAACGGACAGGGGAGCAATCAGCCCCAGCATTTT. It specifies CASSENGQGSNQPQHF. The V call is TRBV2, the J call TRBJ1-5; TRBD1 matches 9 bases. V lost 3 bases, J lost 1 base, and 4 bases stayed unmatched. Germline CDR1 SNHLY, CDR2 FYNNEI. The CDR3 is 16 residues long.

The chain joins TRBV5-5 to TRBJ2-1, with unresolved D. CDR3 length equals 12 residues. With 2 bases removed from V and 6 bases from J, the gap between germline ends came to 6 bases. Germline CDR1 and CDR2: SGHKS and YYEKEE (reference sequence). The CDR3 here is CASSFGSNEQFF. CDR3 nucleotides: TGTGCCAGCAGCTTTGGGTCCAATGAGCAGTTCTTC.

The chain employs TRBV12-3 or TRBV12-4 and TRBJ1-5; 8 positions agree with TRBD1. Trimming took 1 base from V and 7 from J; bases not matched to a gene: 3. The CDR3 is 14 residues long. The CDR3 region is CASSLGTGWQPQHF. The CDR3 bases are TGTGCCAGCAGTTTAGGGACAGGGTGGCAGCCCCAGCATTTT.

Notes on this clonotype: The conserved final phenylalanine or tryptophan is absent from the CDR3, which likely points to a read error. The gene calls are TRBV29-1 and TRBJ2-5; 7 bases match TRBD1. The CDR3 contains 14 residues. In germline, CDR1 is SQVTM, CDR2 ANQGSEA. V was pared by 7 bases and J by 5 bases, with 13 bases of the junction left unmatched. CDR3 sequence: CSAVGQRGRETQYY. The CDR3 coding sequence is TGCAGCGCCGTGGGCCAGAGGGGGCGGGAGACCCAGTACTAC.

V gene TRBV19 combines with J gene TRBJ1-3, with D unresolved. The CDR3 length is 16 residues. Trimming took off 1 base at V and 0 bases at J, with 10 bases between the two ends. Germline assignment: CDR1 LNHDA and CDR2 SQIVND (reference sequence). The CDR3 reads CASSIVAIPSGNTIYF. CDR3 nucleotides: TGTGCCAGTAGTATAGTGGCGATCCCCTCTGGAAACACCATATATTTT.